Listed here is a single T cell receptor beta chain. This sample was included in a study of blood T cell repertoires in COVID-19. Only in-frame clones appear in the TCRdb table, and some are missing; sequencing was by immunoSEQ multiplex PCR. The sample shows some 75,000 clones, around 80% of them seen only once. Per the germline V gene, CDR1 is SGHRS and CDR2 is YFSETQ. The CDR3 extends over 13 amino acids. V lost 5 bases, J lost 7 bases, and 6 bases stayed unmatched. This clonotype was sampled from a man over 45 with COVID-19, enrolled during active disease. The chain is built from TRBV5-1 and TRBJ1-3; 7 nucleotides align to TRBD1. The specimen was peripheral blood. CDR3 sequence: CASRPDRANTIYF. Here the CDR3 DNA reads TGCGCCAGCAGGCCCGACAGGGCTAACACCATATATTTT.